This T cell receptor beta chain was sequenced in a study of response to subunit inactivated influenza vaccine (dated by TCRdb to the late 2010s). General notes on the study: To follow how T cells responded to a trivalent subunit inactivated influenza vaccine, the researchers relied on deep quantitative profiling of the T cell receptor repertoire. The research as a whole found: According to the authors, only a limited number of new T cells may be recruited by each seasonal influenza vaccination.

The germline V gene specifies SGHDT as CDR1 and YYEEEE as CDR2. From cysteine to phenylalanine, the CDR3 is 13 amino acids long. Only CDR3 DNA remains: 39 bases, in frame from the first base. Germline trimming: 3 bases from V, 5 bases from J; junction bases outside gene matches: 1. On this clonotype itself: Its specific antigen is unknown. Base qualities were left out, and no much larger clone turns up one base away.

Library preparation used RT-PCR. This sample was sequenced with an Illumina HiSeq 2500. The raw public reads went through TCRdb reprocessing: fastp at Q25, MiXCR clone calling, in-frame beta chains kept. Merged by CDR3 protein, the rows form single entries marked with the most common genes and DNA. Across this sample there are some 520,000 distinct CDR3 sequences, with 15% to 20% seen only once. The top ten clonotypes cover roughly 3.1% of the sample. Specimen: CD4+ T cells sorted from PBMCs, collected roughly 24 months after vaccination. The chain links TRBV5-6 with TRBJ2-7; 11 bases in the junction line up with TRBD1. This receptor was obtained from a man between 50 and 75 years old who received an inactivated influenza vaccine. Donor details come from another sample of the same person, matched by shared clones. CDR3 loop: CASSWDRGNEQYF. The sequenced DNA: TGTGCCAGCAGCTGGGACAGGGGGAACGAGCAGTACTTC.